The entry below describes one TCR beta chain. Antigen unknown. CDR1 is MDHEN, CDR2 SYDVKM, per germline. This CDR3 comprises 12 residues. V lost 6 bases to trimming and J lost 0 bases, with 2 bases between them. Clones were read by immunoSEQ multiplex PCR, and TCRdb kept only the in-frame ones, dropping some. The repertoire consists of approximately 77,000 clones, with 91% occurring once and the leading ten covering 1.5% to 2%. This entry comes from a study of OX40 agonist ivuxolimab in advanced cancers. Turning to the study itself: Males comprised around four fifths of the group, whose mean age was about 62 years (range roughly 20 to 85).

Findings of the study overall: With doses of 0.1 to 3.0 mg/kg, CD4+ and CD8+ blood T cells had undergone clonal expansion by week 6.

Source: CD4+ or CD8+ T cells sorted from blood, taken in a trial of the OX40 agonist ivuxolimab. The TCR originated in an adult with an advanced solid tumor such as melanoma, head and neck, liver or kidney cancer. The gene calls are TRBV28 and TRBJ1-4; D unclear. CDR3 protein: CASSPTNEKLFF. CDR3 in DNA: TGTGCCAGCAGCCCAACTAATGAAAAACTGTTTTTT.